Each of the 18 T cell receptor beta chains below was sequenced from the same sample in a study of PD-1 blockade in mismatch repair-deficient tumors. Libraries were prepared by immunoSEQ multiplex PCR; TCRdb keeps only in-frame clonotypes and omits some of them. Of some 50,000 clones in the sample, 77% were seen once. Sequencing was performed on PBMCs, taken before pembrolizumab treatment. The receptor set was obtained from an adult with mismatch repair-deficient cancer.

V usage is TRBV9 and J usage is TRBJ2-7; D is uncertain. Trimming shortened V by 0 bases and J by 0 bases, and 7 bases separated the two germline ends. Germline V gene data show CDR1 as SGDLS and CDR2 as YYNGEE. The CDR3 runs 14 residues. The CDR3 region is CASSVAVSSYEQYF. DNA for the CDR3: TGTGCCAGCAGCGTAGCGGTGAGCTCCTACGAGCAGTACTTC.

The chain carries TRBV29-1 and TRBJ1-2; a possible D gene is TRBD1 (6 bases). V was cut by 0 bases and J by 10 bases, with 18 bases left in between. Germline V gene sequence: CDR1 SQVTM, CDR2 ANQGSEA. The CDR3 has 14 amino acids. The CDR3 loop reads CSVEDPPQGRVYTF. The CDR3 DNA sequence: TGCAGCGTTGAAGACCCCCCGCAGGGGAGGGTCTACACCTTC.

The CDR3 is CASSKKPPTLGGLSCEQYF. CDR3 nucleotides: TGTGCCAGCAGCAAAAAGCCCCCCACGTTGGGAGGGTTGAGTTGCGAGCAGTACTTC. The chain links TRBV21-1 to TRBJ2-7; the table calls TRBD2, which could not be checked here. TRBV21-1 is annotated as a pseudogene. This CDR3 is built from 19 residues.

This clone is a singleton in its sample. The chain is built from TRBV29-1 and TRBJ2-3, with D perhaps TRBD1 or TRBD2 (5 bases each). V was trimmed by 0 bases and J by 6 bases, leaving 13 bases between them. In germline, CDR1 is SQVTM, CDR2 ANQGSEA. The CDR3 is 14 amino acids. The CDR3 sequence is CSVEDRDPSDTQYF. The CDR3 bases are TGCAGCGTTGAAGATAGGGACCCCTCGGATACGCAGTATTTT.

This clone showed up just a few times. The chain recombines TRBV30 with TRBJ1-1; D possibly corresponds to TRBD1 (6 bases). From germline, CDR1 is GTSNPN and CDR2 SVGIG (reference sequence). Trimming pared 1 base from V and 8 bases from J, leaving 17 bases between. CDR3 size: 14 residues. CDR3 sequence (DNA): TGTGCCTGGAGTGGGGGGACACAAGGGGCCGAAGCTTTCTTT. Protein: CAWSGGTQGAEAFF.

The chain has TRBV7-8 and TRBJ2-3; D might be TRBD2 (6 bases). Germline V gene data show CDR1 as SGHVS and CDR2 as FQNEAQ. The CDR3 sequence is 15 residues long. V was shortened by 3 bases and J by 4 bases, with 14 bases between the two germline ends. The CDR3 spells CASSFGTLLADTQYF. The CDR3 DNA follows: TGTGCCAGCAGCTTTGGGACTTTGCTAGCAGATACGCAGTATTTT.

This chain uses TRBV7-2 with TRBJ2-5; TRBD2 might be the D (6 bases). The V end was cut by 5 bases, the J end by 3 bases, with 16 bases between. The CDR3 is 15 residues long. Germline V gene lookup returns CDR1 SGHTA and CDR2 FQGNSA. The CDR3 DNA reads TGTGCCAGCAGCCCACACGCGGGAATGGAAGAGACCCAGTACTTC. Its protein is CASSPHAGMEETQYF.

This rearrangement joins TRBV21-1 to TRBJ2-3; the table's TRBD2 call for D was not verified on the DNA. TRBV21-1 is a known pseudogene. The CDR3 is made up of 14 amino acids. The CDR3 DNA follows: TGTGCCAGCAGCATCGGGAGGGTTACAGATACGCAGTATTTT. Encoded protein: CASSIGRVTDTQYF.

The chain is built from TRBV6-1 and TRBJ2-1; TRBD2 might be the D (6 bases). CDR3 length equals 13 residues. From germline, CDR1 is MNHNS and CDR2 SASEGT. V was shortened by 8 bases and J by 5 bases, with 13 bases between the two germline ends. The CDR3 loop reads CASGTSRNNEQFF. The CDR3 DNA sequence: TGTGCCAGCGGAACTAGCCGAAACAATGAGCAGTTCTTC.

The J gene is TRBJ2-7, the V gene TRBV6-5; 8 nucleotides align to TRBD1. Trimming cost V 2 bases and J 0 bases; bases outside gene matches: 6. The CDR3 is 16 residues long. CDR1 and CDR2 (germline): MNHEY, SVGAGI. The CDR3 region is CASSYAQGAYSYEQYF. DNA for the CDR3: TGTGCCAGCAGTTACGCTCAGGGGGCATACTCCTACGAGCAGTACTTC.

The chain links TRBV13 to TRBJ2-5; D perhaps matches TRBD1 (5 bases). V lost 4 bases, J lost 7 bases, and 16 bases lay in between. Germline V gene sequence: CDR1 PRHDT, CDR2 FYEKMQ (reference sequence). There are 14 residues in the CDR3. For the CDR3, the DNA is TGTGCCAGCAGCTCACTTGACAGTGACAGGACCCAGTACTTC. Translating gives CASSSLDSDRTQYF.

This clone was recorded a few times. The chain combines TRBV2 with TRBJ2-1, with 7 bases identical to TRBD2. Germline V gives CDR1 SNHLY, CDR2 FYNNEI. The CDR3 consists of 15 residues. The trim removed 6 bases at V and 5 bases at J, leaving 10 bases unmatched. The CDR3 coding sequence is TGTGCCAGCAGGTTGGAGGGAGGGCTAAACAATGAGCAGTTCTTC. Translation gives CASRLEGGLNNEQFF. Filled out from reference TRBV2 and TRBJ2-1, the complete variable domain reads EPEVTQTPSHQVTQMGQEVILRCVPISNHLYFYWYRQILGQKVEFLVSFYNNEISEKSEIFDDQFSVERPDGSNFTLKIRSTKLEDSAMYFCASRLEGGLNNEQFFGPGTRLTVL.

The chain couples TRBV13 to TRBJ2-1; 10 nucleotides agree with TRBD2. The CDR3 is 14 residues long. The junction had 5 bases not matched to a gene; V was cut back by 6 bases and J by 6 bases. Germline lookup yields CDR1 PRHDT and CDR2 FYEKMQ (reference sequence). CDR3 coding DNA: TGTGCCAGCAGAGCTAGCGGGAGCCCCAATGAGCAGTTCTTC. Protein: CASRASGSPNEQFF.

Remarks on this clone: At one end the junction does not follow the germline gene, possibly because of a read error. The rearrangement uses TRBV6-1 and TRBJ1-2; TRBD1 matches at 9 bases. The germline V gene encodes CDR1 MNHNS and CDR2 SASEGT. The CDR3 extends over 12 amino acids. CDR3 DNA sequence: TGTGCCAGCAGGAATACCGACAGGGGGGTCTTCTTC. This gives the protein CASRNTDRGVFF.

The chain joins TRBV9 to TRBJ2-5, with TRBD2 matching 8 bases. Germline CDR1 SGDLS, CDR2 YYNGEE. The CDR3 length is 13 residues. Losses at the gene ends were 4 bases for V and 5 bases for J; bases not matched to a gene: 4. The CDR3 loop is CASSPTGGETQYF. Written as DNA, the CDR3 is TGTGCCAGCAGCCCCACGGGAGGGGAGACCCAGTACTTC.

This rearrangement joins TRBV19 to TRBJ1-5; the D gene is possibly TRBD1 (5 bases). The CDR3 is 13 amino acids. Germline CDR1 reads LNHDA; CDR2 reads SQIVND (reference sequence). V lost 8 bases to trimming and J lost 3 bases, with 11 bases between them. CDR3 in DNA: TGTGCCAGTGCGGGACTCTTCAATCAGCCCCAGCATTTT. This translates into CASAGLFNQPQHF.

This CDR3 reads CASSLNQLTEAFF. CDR3 nucleotide sequence: TGTGCCAGCAGCTTGAATCAGCTCACTGAAGCTTTCTTT. The V gene is TRBV11-3, the J gene TRBJ1-1; no firm D call. From germline, CDR1 is SGHNT and CDR2 YENEEA. V was shortened by 3 bases and J by 4 bases, with 9 bases between the two germline ends. This CDR3 contains 13 residues.

This chain joins TRBV2 and TRBJ2-3; D uncertain. This CDR3 is built from 14 residues. The germline V and J ends were trimmed by 3 bases and 0 bases, with 7 bases remaining between them. CDR1 and CDR2 (germline): SNHLY, FYNNEI. The CDR3 here is CASSEKVSTDTQYF. The CDR3 DNA follows: TGTGCCAGCAGTGAGAAGGTTAGCACAGATACGCAGTATTTT.